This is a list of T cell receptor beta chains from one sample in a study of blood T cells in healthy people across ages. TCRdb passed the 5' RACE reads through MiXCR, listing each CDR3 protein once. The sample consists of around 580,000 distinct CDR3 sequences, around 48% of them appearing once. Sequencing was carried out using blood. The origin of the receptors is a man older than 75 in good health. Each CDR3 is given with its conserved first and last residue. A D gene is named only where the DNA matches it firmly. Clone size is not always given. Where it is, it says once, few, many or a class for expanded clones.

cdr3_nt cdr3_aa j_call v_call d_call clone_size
TGTGCCACCAGCGCGGGACCATACAATGAGCAGTTCTTC CATSAGPYNEQFF TRBJ2-1 TRBV15 NA NA
TGTGCCAGCAGGCACCCAGCTAGCACAGATACGCAGTATTTT CASRHPASTDTQYF TRBJ2-3 TRBV25-1 NA NA
TGCAGCGTTGTTAGCACTCCACCGGCCAAAAACATTCAGTACTTC CSVVSTPPAKNIQYF TRBJ2-4 TRBV29-1 NA NA
TGTGCCAGCAGCGCAGGGGCCCTGAGCACAGATACGCAGTATTTT CASSAGALSTDTQYF TRBJ2-3 TRBV11-3 NA NA
TGTGCCAGCAGCCCGGCTAGTCAAAACATTCAGTACTTC CASSPASQNIQYF TRBJ2-4 TRBV11-1 NA NA
TGCGCCAGCAGCCCCCTGCCCCAGACTTACAATGAGCAGTTCTTC CASSPLPQTYNEQFF TRBJ2-1 TRBV4-3 NA NA
TGCGCCAGCAGCCAAGAACCTAACAACAATGAGCAGTTCTTC CASSQEPNNNEQFF TRBJ2-1 TRBV4-1 NA NA
TGTGCCAGCAGCTTGACAGGCACTGGAAACACCATATATTTT CASSLTGTGNTIYF TRBJ1-3 TRBV12-3/TRBV12-4 NA NA
TGTGCCAGCAGTTCGTTCGGGGGGAGCTCCTACAATGAGCAGTACTTC CASSSFGGSSYNEQYF TRBJ2-7 TRBV6-2/TRBV6-3 TRBD2 NA
TGTGCCAGCAGCTTAGCGGCGGGGGGGGCCTACGAGCAGTACTTC CASSLAAGGAYEQYF TRBJ2-7 TRBV7-9 TRBD2 few
TGTGCCAGCAGTTACTCGGTGCGGGCCCCCTACGAGCAGTACTTC CASSYSVRAPYEQYF TRBJ2-7 TRBV6-5 NA many
TGTGCCAGCAGCTCATCTAGCGGGAGTTCCTACAATGAGCAGTACTTC CASSSSSGSSYNEQYF TRBJ2-7 TRBV9 TRBD2 NA
TGTGCCAGCAGTTTAGAGCTAGCGGGAGTTTACGAGCAGTACTTC CASSLELAGVYEQYF TRBJ2-7 TRBV6-6 TRBD2 many
TGCAGTGCTAGAGTTCAGATCTCTGGGGCCAACGTCCTGACTTTC CSARVQISGANVLTF TRBJ2-6 TRBV20-1 NA NA
TGTGCCTGGAGTGTAATAGATACCTACGAGCAGTACTTC CAWSVIDTYEQYF TRBJ2-7 TRBV30 NA NA
TGCGCCAGCAGCTTGGCTGCCCGACCGTCCGAGCAGTTCTTC CASSLAARPSEQFF TRBJ2-1 TRBV5-1 NA NA
TGTGCCAGCAGCTTAGAACGGGGAATCTCCTACGAGCAGTACTTC CASSLERGISYEQYF TRBJ2-7 TRBV7-2 NA many
TGCAGTGCTAGCGGGAGGGCCATCAACGAGCAGTACTTC CSASGRAINEQYF TRBJ2-7 TRBV20-1 TRBD2 NA
TGTGCCATCAGTGAGTCGAAGGGGGGCCGGGTGAACACTGAAGCTTTCTTT CAISESKGGRVNTEAFF TRBJ1-1 TRBV10-3 NA once
TGCAGTGCTAGAGATGGAAGCGGAGGTAGATCCTACGAGCAGTACTTC CSARDGSGGRSYEQYF TRBJ2-7 TRBV20-1 NA NA
TGTGCCAGCAGTTCCCGGACAGGGGGCTTCACTGAAGCTTTCTTT CASSSRTGGFTEAFF TRBJ1-1 TRBV12-3/TRBV12-4 TRBD1 NA
TGTGCCAGCAGCCCCGGGACAGGAGGAAACTATGGCTACACCTTC CASSPGTGGNYGYTF TRBJ1-2 TRBV5-5 TRBD1 NA
TGTGCCAGCAGCGACCGGGACAACATGAACACTGAAGCTTTCTTT CASSDRDNMNTEAFF TRBJ1-1 TRBV9 NA NA
TGTGCCAGCAGCTTAAGTTCGGGGGACCGTACGCAGTATTTT CASSLSSGDRTQYF TRBJ2-3 TRBV7-8 NA NA
TGCGCCAGCAGCTTGGACAGGGGCATAGAGACCCAGTACTTC CASSLDRGIETQYF TRBJ2-5 TRBV5-1 TRBD1 NA
TGCAGTGCTCTTTCAGGGTTTAGCACTAATGAAAAACTGTTTTTT CSALSGFSTNEKLFF TRBJ1-4 TRBV20-1 NA NA
TGCGCCAGCAGCTTCTCTCAAGGGGGCGACGGTGAAAAACTGTTTTTT CASSFSQGGDGEKLFF TRBJ1-4 TRBV5-1 TRBD1 NA
TGTGCCAGCAGCCCACTACGGACAGGGGTCTCCTACGAGCAGTACTTC CASSPLRTGVSYEQYF TRBJ2-7 TRBV6-6 TRBD1 many
TGCGCCAGCAGCTTGGCCGGGGGACGGTCCTACGAGCAGTACTTC CASSLAGGRSYEQYF TRBJ2-7 TRBV5-1 NA few
TGCAGTGCACGTCCCGGACAGGCGGGCTACGAGCAGTACTTC CSARPGQAGYEQYF TRBJ2-7 TRBV20-1 TRBD1 few
TGTGCCTGGAGTGTATCAGAAAAGTCTAATTCACCCCTCCACTTT CAWSVSEKSNSPLHF TRBJ1-6 TRBV30 NA NA
TGTGCCAGCAGTAAGTCCCGGGGGGCAAGGGACAATGAGCAGTTCTTC CASSKSRGARDNEQFF TRBJ2-1 TRBV12-3/TRBV12-4 NA NA
TGCGCCAGCAGTGCAACTGGGAGTAGCAATCAGCCCCAGCATTTT CASSATGSSNQPQHF TRBJ1-5 TRBV10-2 NA NA
TGTGCCAGCAGCTCCGGGACTGAGAATTCACCCCTCCACTTT CASSSGTENSPLHF TRBJ1-6 TRBV12-3/TRBV12-4 NA few
TGTGCCAGCAGCACCAGTGGGTTAGAGACCCAGTACTTC CASSTSGLETQYF TRBJ2-5 TRBV7-2 NA NA
TGCAGTGCTAGAGATGCAGGACTAGCGGGCCTAAACGGGGCCCCAAGTTCCTACGAGCAGTACTTC CSARDAGLAGLNGAPSSYEQYF TRBJ2-7 TRBV20-1 TRBD2 few
TGTGCCAGCAGCACAGGGGGTGGAATCGAGCAGTACTTC CASSTGGGIEQYF TRBJ2-7 TRBV11-2 TRBD1 NA
TGCAGTGCTGACGCGGGGACTAGTAACTATGAGCAGTTCTTC CSADAGTSNYEQFF TRBJ2-1 TRBV20-1 TRBD2 NA
TGTGCCAGCAGTTACGGTGGCAGGGGATGGGATCAGCCCCAGCATTTT CASSYGGRGWDQPQHF TRBJ1-5 TRBV6-6 NA NA
TGTACCAGCAGCCCTCAGAGCGGGAGAGCAGATACGCAGTATTTT CTSSPQSGRADTQYF TRBJ2-3 TRBV7-2 TRBD2 NA
TGCAGTGCTACCCACGCCCCCATTAGCAATCAGCCCCAGCATTTT CSATHAPISNQPQHF TRBJ1-5 TRBV20-1 NA once
TGTGCCAGCAGCTTAGTCTCCGTCGGGGCAGCTTTCTTT CASSLVSVGAAFF TRBJ1-1 TRBV7-9 NA NA
TGCAGTGCGGCCGGGACTAGTGGGATGGTTGAGCAGTACTTC CSAAGTSGMVEQYF TRBJ2-7 TRBV20-1 TRBD2 NA
TGTGCCAGCAAGACGACTTACAATGAGCAGTTCTTC CASKTTYNEQFF TRBJ2-1 TRBV6-5 NA many
TGTGCCATCAGTGAGTCGACTCCGACTAGCGGGAGGTTCTACGAGCAGTACTTC CAISESTPTSGRFYEQYF TRBJ2-7 TRBV10-3 TRBD2 NA
TGCGCCAGCAGCCAGGGACAGGGGCACTACGAGCAGTACTTC CASSQGQGHYEQYF TRBJ2-7 TRBV5-1 TRBD1 NA
TGTGCCAGCAGCGTAACCCCGTCCTCAGTAGACTATGAGCAGTTCTTC CASSVTPSSVDYEQFF TRBJ2-1 TRBV9 NA few
TGTGCCAGCAGCGTAGGACTAGCGGATGAGCAGTTCTTC CASSVGLADEQFF TRBJ2-1 TRBV9 TRBD2 NA
TGTGCCAGCAGTTACGCGGGGCAACAAGAGACCCAGTACTTC CASSYAGQQETQYF TRBJ2-5 TRBV6-5 NA many
TGCAGTGCTGACGGGGGGACGCCTTACGAGCAGTACTTC CSADGGTPYEQYF TRBJ2-7 TRBV20-1 TRBD2 NA
TGTGCCAGCAGCTCGGGACAGGGCCCCTACGAGCAGTACTTC CASSSGQGPYEQYF TRBJ2-7 TRBV7-9 TRBD1 NA
TGTGCCAGCAGCCTACGGGGCTTTGAAGCTTTCTTT CASSLRGFEAFF TRBJ1-1 TRBV6-5 NA NA
TGTGCCAGCAGTTCCGGACTAGCGGGGGTCCGTGCTCGGCATACGCAGTATTTT CASSSGLAGVRARHTQYF TRBJ2-3 TRBV6-6 TRBD2 many